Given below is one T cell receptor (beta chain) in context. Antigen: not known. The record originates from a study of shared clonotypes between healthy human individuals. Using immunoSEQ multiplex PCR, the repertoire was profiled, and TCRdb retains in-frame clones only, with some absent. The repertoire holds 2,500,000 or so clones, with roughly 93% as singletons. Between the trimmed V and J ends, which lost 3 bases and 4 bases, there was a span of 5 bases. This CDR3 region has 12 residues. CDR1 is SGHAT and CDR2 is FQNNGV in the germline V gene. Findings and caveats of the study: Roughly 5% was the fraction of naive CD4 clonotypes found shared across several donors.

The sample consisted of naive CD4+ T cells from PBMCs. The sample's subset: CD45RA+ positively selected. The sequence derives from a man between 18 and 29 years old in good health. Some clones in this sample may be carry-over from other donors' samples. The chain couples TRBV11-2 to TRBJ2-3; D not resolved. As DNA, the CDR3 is TGTGCCAGCAGCTTTGTTTCAGATACGCAGTATTTT. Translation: CASSFVSDTQYF.